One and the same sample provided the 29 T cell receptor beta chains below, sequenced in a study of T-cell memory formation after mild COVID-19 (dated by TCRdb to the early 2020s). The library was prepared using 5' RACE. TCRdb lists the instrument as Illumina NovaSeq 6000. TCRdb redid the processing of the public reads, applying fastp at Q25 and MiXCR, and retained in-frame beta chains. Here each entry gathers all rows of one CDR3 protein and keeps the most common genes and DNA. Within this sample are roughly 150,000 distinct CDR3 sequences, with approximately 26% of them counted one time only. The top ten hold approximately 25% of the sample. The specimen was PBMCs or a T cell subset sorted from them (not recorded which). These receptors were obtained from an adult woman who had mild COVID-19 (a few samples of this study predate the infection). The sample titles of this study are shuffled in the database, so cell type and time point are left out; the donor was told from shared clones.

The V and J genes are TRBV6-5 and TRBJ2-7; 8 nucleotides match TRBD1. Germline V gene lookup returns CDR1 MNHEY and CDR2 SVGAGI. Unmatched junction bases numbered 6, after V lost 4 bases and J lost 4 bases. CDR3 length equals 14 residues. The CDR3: CASSSRDRRYEQYF. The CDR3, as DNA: TGTGCCAGCAGTTCCCGGGACAGGCGTTACGAGCAGTACTTC.

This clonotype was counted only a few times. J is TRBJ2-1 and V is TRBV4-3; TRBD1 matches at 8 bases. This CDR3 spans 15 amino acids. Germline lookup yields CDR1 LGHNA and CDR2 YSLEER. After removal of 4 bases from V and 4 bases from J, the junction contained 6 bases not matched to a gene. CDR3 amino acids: CASSPDRGGYNEQFF. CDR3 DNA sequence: TGCGCCAGCAGCCCCGACAGGGGTGGATACAATGAGCAGTTCTTC.

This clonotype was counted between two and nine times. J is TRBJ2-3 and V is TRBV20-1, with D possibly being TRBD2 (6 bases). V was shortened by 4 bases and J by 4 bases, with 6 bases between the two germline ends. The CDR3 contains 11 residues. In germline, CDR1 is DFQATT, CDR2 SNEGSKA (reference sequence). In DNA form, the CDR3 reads TGCAGTGCTATAGCGGCAGATACGCAGTATTTT. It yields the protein CSAIAADTQYF.

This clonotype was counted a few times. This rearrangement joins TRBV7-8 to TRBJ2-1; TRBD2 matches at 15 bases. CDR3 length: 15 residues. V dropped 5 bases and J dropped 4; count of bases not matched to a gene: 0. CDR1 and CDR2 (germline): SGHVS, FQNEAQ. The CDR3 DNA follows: TGTGCCAGCAGCGGACTAGCGGGAGGGTACAATGAGCAGTTCTTC. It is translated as CASSGLAGGYNEQFF.

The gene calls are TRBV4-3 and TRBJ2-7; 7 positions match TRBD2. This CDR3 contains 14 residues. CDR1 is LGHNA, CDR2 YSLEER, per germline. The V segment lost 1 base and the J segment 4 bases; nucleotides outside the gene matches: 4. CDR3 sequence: CASSQGRLAYEQYF. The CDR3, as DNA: TGCGCCAGCAGCCAAGGGAGACTAGCATACGAGCAGTACTTC.

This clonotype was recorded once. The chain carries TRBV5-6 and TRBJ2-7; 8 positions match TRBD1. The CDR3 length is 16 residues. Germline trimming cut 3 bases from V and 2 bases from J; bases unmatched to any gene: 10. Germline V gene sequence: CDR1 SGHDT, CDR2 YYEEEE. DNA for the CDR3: TGTGCCAGCAGCTGCACCGCAGGGGGCCTAACCTACGAGCAGTACTTC. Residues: CASSCTAGGLTYEQYF.

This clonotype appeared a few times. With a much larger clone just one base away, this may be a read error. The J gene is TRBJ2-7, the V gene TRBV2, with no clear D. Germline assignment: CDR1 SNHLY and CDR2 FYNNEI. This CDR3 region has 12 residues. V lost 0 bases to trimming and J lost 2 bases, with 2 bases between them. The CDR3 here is CASSEATYEQYF. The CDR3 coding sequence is TGTGCCAGCAGTGAAGCGACCTACGAGCAGTACTTC.

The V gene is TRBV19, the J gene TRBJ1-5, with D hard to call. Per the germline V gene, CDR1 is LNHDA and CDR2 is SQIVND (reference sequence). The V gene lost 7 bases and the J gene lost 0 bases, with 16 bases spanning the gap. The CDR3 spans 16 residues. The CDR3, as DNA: TGTGCCAGTACCCCCCACTGGACGGATAGCAATCAGCCCCAGCATTTT. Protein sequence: CASTPHWTDSNQPQHF.

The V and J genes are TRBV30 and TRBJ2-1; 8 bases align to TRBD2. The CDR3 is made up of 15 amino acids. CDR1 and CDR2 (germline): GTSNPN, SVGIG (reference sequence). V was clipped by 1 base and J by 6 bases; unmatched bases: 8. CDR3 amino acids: CAWSGASGSPNEQFF. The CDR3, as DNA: TGTGCCTGGAGTGGTGCTAGCGGGTCCCCCAATGAGCAGTTCTTC.

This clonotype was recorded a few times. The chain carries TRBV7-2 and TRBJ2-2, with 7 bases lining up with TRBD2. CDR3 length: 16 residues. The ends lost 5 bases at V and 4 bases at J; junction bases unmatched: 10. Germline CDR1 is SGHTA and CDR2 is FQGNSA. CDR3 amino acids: CASSARSGGITGELFF. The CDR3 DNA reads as TGTGCCAGCAGCGCCCGTTCGGGGGGTATCACCGGGGAGCTGTTTTTT.

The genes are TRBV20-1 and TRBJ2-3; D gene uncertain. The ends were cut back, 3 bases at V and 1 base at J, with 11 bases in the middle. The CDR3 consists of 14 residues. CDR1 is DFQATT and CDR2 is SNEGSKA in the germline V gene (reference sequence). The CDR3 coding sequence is TGCAGTGCTAGTCTAGGAATCGGCACAGATACGCAGTATTTT. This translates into CSASLGIGTDTQYF.

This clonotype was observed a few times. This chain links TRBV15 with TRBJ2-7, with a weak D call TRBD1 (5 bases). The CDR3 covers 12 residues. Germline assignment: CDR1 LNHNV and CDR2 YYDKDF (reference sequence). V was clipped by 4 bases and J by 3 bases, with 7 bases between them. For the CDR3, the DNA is TGTGCCACCAGCACCCAGGGCTACGAGCAGTACTTC. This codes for CATSTQGYEQYF.

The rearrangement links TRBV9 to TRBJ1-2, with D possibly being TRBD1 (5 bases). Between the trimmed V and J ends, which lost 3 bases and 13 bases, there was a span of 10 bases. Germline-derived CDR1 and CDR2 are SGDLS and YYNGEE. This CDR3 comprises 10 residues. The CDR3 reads CASSEPGPTF. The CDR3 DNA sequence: TGTGCCAGCAGCGAACCGGGACCCACCTTC.

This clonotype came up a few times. CDR3 in DNA: TGCGCCAGCAGCTTGACAGGGACTAATTCACCCCTCCACTTT. Protein product: CASSLTGTNSPLHF. The chain uses TRBV5-1 and TRBJ1-6, with a tentative D call TRBD1 (6 bases). This CDR3 is 14 amino acids long. V lost 1 base and J lost 6, with 8 bases in between. CDR1 is SGHRS and CDR2 is YFSETQ in the germline V gene.

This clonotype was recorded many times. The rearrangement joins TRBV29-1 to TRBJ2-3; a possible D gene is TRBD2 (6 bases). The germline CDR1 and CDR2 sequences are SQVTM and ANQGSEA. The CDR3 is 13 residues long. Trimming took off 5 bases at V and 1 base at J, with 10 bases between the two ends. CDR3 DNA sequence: TGCAGCGTTTTCTGGAGGGGCACAGATACGCAGTATTTT. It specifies CSVFWRGTDTQYF.

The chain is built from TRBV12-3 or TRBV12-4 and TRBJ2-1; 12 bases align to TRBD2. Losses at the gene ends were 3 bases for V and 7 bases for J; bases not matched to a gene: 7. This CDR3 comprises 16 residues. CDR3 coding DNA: TGTGCCAGCAGTTTTAGGACTAGCGGGGATAGAAATGAGCAGTTCTTC. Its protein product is CASSFRTSGDRNEQFF.

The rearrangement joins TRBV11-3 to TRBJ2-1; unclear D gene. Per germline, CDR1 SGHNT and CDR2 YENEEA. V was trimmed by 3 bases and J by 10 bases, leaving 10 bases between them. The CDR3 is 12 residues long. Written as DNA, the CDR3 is TGTGCCAGCAGCTTTCTCTGGCCCGAGCAGTTCTTC. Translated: CASSFLWPEQFF.

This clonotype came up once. This CDR3 reads CASSIQDRGDQPQHF. In nucleotides, the CDR3 is TGTGCCAGTAGTATTCAGGACAGGGGTGATCAGCCCCAGCATTTT. This chain joins TRBV19 and TRBJ1-5, with 9 bases that match TRBD1. J lost 5 bases, V lost 3 bases, and 5 bases had no gene match. The V gene's germline CDR1 is LNHDA and CDR2 SQIVND (reference sequence). The CDR3 runs 15 residues.

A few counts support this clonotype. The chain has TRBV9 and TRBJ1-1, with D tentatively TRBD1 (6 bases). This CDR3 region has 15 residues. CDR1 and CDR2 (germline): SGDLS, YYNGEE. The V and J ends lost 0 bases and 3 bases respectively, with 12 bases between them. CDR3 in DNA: TGTGCCAGCAGCGTAGTAGGGGGTGGGGACACTGAAGCTTTCTTT. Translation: CASSVVGGGDTEAFF.

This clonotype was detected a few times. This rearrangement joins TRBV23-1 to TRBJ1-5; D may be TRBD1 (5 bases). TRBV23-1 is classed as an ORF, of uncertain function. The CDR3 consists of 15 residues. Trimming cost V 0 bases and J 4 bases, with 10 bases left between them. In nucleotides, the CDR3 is TGCGCCAGCAGTCAATCGGCGGGGCCTAATCAGCCCCAGCATTTT. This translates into CASSQSAGPNQPQHF.

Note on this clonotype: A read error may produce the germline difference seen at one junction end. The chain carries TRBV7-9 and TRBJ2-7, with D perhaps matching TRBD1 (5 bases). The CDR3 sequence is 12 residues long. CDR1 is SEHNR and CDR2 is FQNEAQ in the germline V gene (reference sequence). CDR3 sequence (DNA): TGTGCCAGCAGCCCGGACATCTACGAGCAGCACTTC. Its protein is CASSPDIYEQHF. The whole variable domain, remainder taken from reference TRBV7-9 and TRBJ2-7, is DTGVSQNPRHKITKRGQNVTFRCDPISEHNRLYWYRQTLGQGPEFLTYFQNEAQLEKSRLLSDRFSAERPKGSFSTLEIQRTEQGDSAMYLCASSPDIYEQHFGPGTRLTVT.

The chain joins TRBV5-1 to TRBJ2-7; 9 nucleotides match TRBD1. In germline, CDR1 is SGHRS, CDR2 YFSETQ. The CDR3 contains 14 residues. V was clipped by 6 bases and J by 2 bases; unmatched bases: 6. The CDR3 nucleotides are TGCGCCAGCAACCCCGGGACAGGGACCTACGAGCAGTACTTC. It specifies CASNPGTGTYEQYF.

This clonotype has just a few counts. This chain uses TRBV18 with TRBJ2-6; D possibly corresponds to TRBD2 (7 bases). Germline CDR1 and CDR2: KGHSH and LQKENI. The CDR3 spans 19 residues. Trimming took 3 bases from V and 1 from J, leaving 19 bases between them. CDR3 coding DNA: TGTGCCAGCTCACCCACCGGGGGGCCGGTTCTATCTGGGGCCAACGTCCTGACTTTC. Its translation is CASSPTGGPVLSGANVLTF.

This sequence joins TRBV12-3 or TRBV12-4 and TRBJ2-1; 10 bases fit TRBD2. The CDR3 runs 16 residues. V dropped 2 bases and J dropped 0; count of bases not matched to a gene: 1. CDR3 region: CASSLLAGASYNEQFF. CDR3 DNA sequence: TGTGCCAGCAGTTTACTAGCGGGGGCCTCCTACAATGAGCAGTTCTTC.

DNA for the CDR3: TGCGCCAGCAGCCTCGTTAGGGGGCGGAAAGACACTGAAGCTTTCTTT. Translating it yields CASSLVRGRKDTEAFF. The gene calls are TRBV4-1 and TRBJ1-1; TRBD1 aligns across 7 bases. This CDR3 is 16 amino acids long. V dropped 4 bases and J dropped 3; count of bases not matched to a gene: 11. CDR1 is MGHRA and CDR2 is YSYEKL in the germline V gene.

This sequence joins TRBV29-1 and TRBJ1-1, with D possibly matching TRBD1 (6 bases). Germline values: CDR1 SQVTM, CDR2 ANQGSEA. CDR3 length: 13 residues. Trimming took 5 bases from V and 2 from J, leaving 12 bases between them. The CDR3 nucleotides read TGCAGCGTTCCTTCGGACAGTAACACTGAAGCTTTCTTT. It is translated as CSVPSDSNTEAFF.

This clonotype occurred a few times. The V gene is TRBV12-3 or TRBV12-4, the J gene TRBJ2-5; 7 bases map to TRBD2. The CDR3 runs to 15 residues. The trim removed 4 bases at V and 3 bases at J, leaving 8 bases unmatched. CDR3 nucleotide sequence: TGTGCCAGCAGTTACCCTAGCGGTGCAGAAGAGACCCAGTACTTC. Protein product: CASSYPSGAEETQYF.

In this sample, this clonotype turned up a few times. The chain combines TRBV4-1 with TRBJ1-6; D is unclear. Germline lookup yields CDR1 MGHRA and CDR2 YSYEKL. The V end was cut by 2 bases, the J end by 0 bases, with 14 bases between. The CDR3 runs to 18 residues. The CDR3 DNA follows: TGCGCCAGCAGCCAAATAGGACCGCCCTACTCCTATAATTCACCCCTCCACTTT. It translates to CASSQIGPPYSYNSPLHF.

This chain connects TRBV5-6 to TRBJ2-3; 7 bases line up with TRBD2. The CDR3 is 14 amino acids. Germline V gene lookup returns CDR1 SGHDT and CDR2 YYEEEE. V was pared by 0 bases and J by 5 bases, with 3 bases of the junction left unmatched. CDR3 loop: CASSLGPGGDTQYF. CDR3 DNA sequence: TGTGCCAGCAGCTTGGGTCCGGGAGGAGATACGCAGTATTTT.